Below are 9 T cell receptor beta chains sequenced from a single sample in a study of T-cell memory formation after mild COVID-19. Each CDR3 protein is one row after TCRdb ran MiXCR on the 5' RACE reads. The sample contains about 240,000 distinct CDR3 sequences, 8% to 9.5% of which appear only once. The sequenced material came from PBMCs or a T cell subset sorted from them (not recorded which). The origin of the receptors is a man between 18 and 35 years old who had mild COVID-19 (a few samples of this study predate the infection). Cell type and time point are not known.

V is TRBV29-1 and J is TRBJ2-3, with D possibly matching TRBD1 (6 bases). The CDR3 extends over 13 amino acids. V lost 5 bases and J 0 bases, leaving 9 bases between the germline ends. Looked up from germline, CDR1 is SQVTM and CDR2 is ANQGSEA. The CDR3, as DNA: TGCAGCGTTAACAGGGACAGCACAGATACGCAGTATTTT. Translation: CSVNRDSTDTQYF.

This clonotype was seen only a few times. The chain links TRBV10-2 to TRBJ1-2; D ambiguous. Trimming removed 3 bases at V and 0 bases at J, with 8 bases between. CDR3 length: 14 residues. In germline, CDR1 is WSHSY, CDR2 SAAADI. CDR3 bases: TGCGCCAGCAGTGAAACGGCAGCTAACTATGGCTACACCTTC. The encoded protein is CASSETAANYGYTF.

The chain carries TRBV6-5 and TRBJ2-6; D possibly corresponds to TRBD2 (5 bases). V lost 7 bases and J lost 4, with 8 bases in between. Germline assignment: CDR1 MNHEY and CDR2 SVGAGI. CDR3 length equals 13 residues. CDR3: CASTRGGANVLTF. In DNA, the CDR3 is TGTGCCAGCACCCGAGGGGGGGCCAACGTCCTGACTTTC.

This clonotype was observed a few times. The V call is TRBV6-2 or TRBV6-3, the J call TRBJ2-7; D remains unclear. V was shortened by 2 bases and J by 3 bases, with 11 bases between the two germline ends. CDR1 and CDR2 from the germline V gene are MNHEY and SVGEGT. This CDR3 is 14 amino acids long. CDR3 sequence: CASSYLNVDYEQYF. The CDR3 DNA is TGTGCCAGCAGTTACCTTAACGTAGACTACGAGCAGTACTTC.

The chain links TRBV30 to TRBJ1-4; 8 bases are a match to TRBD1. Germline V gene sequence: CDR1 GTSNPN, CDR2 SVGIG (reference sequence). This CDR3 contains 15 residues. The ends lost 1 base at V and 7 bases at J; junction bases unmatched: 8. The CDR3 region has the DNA TGTGCCTGGAGTGGCGGACAGGGACTAGGTGAAAAACTGTTTTTT. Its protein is CAWSGGQGLGEKLFF.

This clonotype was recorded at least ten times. This CDR3 reads CASSLRDYEQYF. The DNA of the CDR3 is TGTGCCAGCAGCTTGAGAGATTACGAGCAGTACTTC. The chain uses TRBV5-6 and TRBJ2-7; D unresolved. In germline, CDR1 is SGHDT, CDR2 YYEEEE. V lost 1 base, J lost 4 bases, and 6 bases lay in between. The CDR3 is 12 residues long. The full variable domain, in which reference TRBV5-6 and TRBJ2-7 provide the parts outside the CDR3, is DAGVTQSPTHLIKTRGQQVTLRCSPKSGHDTVSWYQQALGQGPQFIFQYYEEEERQRGNFPDRFSGHQFPNYSSELNVNALLLGDSALYLCASSLRDYEQYFGPGTRLTVT.

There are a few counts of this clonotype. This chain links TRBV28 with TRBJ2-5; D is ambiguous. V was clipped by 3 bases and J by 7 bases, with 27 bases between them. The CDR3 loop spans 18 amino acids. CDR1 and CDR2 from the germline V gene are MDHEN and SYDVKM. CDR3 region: CASSFSGYKGSLPGTQYF. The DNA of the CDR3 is TGTGCCAGCAGTTTTAGTGGGTATAAGGGCTCCTTACCGGGGACCCAGTACTTC.

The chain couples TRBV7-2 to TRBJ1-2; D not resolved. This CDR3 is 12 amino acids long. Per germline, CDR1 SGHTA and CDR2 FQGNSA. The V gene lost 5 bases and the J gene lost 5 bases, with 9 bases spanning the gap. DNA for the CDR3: TGTGCCAGCAGCCAACAACCATATGGCTACACCTTC. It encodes CASSQQPYGYTF. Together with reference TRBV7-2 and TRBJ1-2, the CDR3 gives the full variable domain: GAGVSQSPSNKVTEKGKDVELRCDPISGHTALYWYRQSLGQGLEFLIYFQGNSAPDKSGLPSDRFSAERTGGSVSTLTIQRTQQEDSAVYLCASSQQPYGYTFGSGTRLTVV.

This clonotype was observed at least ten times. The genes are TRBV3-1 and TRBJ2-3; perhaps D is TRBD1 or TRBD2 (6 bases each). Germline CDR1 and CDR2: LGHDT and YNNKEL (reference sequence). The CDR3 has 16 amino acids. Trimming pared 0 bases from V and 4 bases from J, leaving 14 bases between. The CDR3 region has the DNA TGTGCCAGCAGCCAAGATCCGGGGGCGAATTCAGATACGCAGTATTTT. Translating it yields CASSQDPGANSDTQYF.